What follows describes a single TCR beta chain. The antigen remains undetermined. The template for TCR beta VDJ and CDR3 sequence profiling was genomic DNA. TCRdb analysed the reads with MiXCR anew, one entry per CDR3 protein. Among some 92,000 distinct CDR3 sequences listed, approximately 73% were seen once. Patients sequenced had flow cytometry evidence of CD8+CD57+ cell expansion. Diagnosis of severe acquired aplastic anemia applied to all patients. Trimming pared 4 bases from V and 5 bases from J, leaving 12 bases between. The CDR3 totals 12 residues. Germline CDR1 is SQVTM and CDR2 is ANQGSEA. The data were obtained in a study of CD8+CD57+ T cells in acquired aplastic anemia. Turning to the study itself: The average for DNA from sorted CD4+ and CD8+ cells was around 3.5 ug. Study-wide points: Significant differences in CD8+ Simpson's diversity were not observed between patients and controls.

The chain links TRBV29-1 to TRBJ2-7; D might be TRBD1 or TRBD2, each matching 6 bases. The sequence was collected from a human donor with aplastic anemia. The sequenced sample was sorted CD4+, CD8+, or CD8+CD57+ T cells (not recorded which) from PBMCs. The CDR3 sequence: CSVVQRGHEQYF. Here the CDR3 DNA reads TGCAGCGTTGTTCAACGGGGGCACGAGCAGTACTTC.